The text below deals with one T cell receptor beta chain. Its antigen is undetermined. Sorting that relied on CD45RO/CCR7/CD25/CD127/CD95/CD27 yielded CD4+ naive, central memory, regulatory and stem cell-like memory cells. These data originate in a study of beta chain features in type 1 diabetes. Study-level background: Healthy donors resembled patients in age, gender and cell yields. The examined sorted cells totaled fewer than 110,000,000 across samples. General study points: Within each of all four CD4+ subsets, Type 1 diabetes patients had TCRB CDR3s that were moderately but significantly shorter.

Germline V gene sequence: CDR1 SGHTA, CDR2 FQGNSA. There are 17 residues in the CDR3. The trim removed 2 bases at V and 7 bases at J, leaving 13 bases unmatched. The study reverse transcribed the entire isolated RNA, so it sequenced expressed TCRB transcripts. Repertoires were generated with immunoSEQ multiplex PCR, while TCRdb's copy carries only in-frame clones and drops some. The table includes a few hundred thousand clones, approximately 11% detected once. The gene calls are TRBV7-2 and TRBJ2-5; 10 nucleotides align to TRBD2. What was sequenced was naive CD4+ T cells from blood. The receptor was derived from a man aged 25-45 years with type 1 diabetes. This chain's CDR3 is CASSLLGLAGGRGTQYF. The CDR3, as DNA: TGTGCCAGCAGCTTATTGGGTTTAGCGGGGGGCCGGGGGACCCAGTACTTC.